Listed below are T cell receptor beta chains from one sample, sequenced in a study of STAT5B mutations in CD4+ large granular lymphocyte leukemia. Assay used: immunoSEQ multiplex PCR; TCRdb lists only in-frame clones, some missing. The data show about 35,000 clones, with about 65% seen just once and 1.5% to 2% held by the top ten. Sequencing was carried out using CD4+ T cells from blood buffy coats. These receptors were taken from a human donor in good health. Each CDR3 is given with its conserved first and last residue. The D gene is left open where the match is weak. Some rows mark clone size as missing; the rest say once, few, many or name a class of expanded clone.

clone_size j_call v_call d_call cdr3_aa cdr3_nt
. TRBJ2-3 TRBV7-8 . CASSPVGAGPDTQYF TGTGCCAGCAGCCCCGTGGGGGCCGGGCCAGATACGCAGTATTTT
. TRBJ1-1 TRBV5-1 . CASSTEGPRTEAFF TGCGCCAGCAGCACCGAGGGACCCCGGACTGAAGCTTTCTTT
few TRBJ1-5 TRBV6-6 . CASNNGGPQHF TGTGCCAGCAACAACGGGGGGCCCCAGCATTTT
. TRBJ2-1 TRBV14 . CASSLSPNIREFF TGTGCCAGCAGCCTTTCCCCCAACATCAGGGAGTTCTTC
few TRBJ1-5 TRBV19 TRBD1 CASSVGTGSNQPQHF TGTGCCAGTAGTGTCGGGACAGGGAGTAATCAGCCCCAGCATTTT
. TRBJ1-2 TRBV7-2 . CASSARYF TGTGCCAGCAGCGCCCGATACTTC
. TRBJ1-4 TRBV18 . CASSPFASPDEKLFF TGTGCCAGCTCACCATTTGCGTCACCGGATGAAAAACTGTTTTTT
few TRBJ1-1 TRBV28 . CASLGLLNTEAFF TGTGCCAGCTTGGGACTGCTCAACACTGAAGCTTTCTTT
. TRBJ2-1 TRBV5-1 TRBD2 CATSTSGASNEQFF TGCGCCACTTCGACTAGCGGGGCCTCCAATGAGCAGTTCTTC
. TRBJ2-3 TRBV2 . CASSVSDTQYF TGTGCCAGCAGTGTGTCAGATACGCAGTATTTT
. TRBJ2-3 TRBV5-6 TRBD2 CASSFTGTRSTDTQYF TGTGCCAGCAGCTTCACCGGGACTAGAAGCACAGATACGCAGTATTTT
. TRBJ1-1 TRBV5-5 . CASSLVVGRGNTEAFF TGTGCCAGCAGCTTGGTAGTAGGGAGAGGTAACACTGAAGCTTTCTTT
few TRBJ2-7 TRBV5-6 . CASSPMTGRYEQYF TGTGCCAGCAGCCCCATGACGGGCCGCTACGAGCAGTACTTC
few TRBJ1-2 TRBV21-1 . CASSASTGDHGYTF TGTGCCAGCAGCGCCTCGACAGGGGACCATGGCTACACCTTC
. TRBJ2-7 TRBV6-5 . CASSPGAESYEQYF TGTGCCAGCAGTCCCGGGGCGGAATCCTACGAGCAGTACTTC
once TRBJ1-3 TRBV4-1 TRBD1 CASSKGTGEGTSGNTIYF TGCGCCAGCAGCAAAGGGACAGGGGAAGGGACCTCTGGAAACACCATATATTTT
. TRBJ2-5 TRBV18 . CAAGSQETQYF TGTGCCGCAGGGAGCCAAGAGACCCAGTACTTC
. TRBJ1-2 TRBV6-6 TRBD1 CASSLLQGATGGYTF TGTGCCAGCAGTCTATTACAGGGGGCGACGGGAGGCTACACCTTC
. TRBJ1-2 TRBV11-3 . CASSRAGPNYGYTF TGTGCCAGCAGTAGGGCCGGGCCTAACTATGGCTACACCTTC
few TRBJ1-5 TRBV4-1 . CASSQDEQTGSNQPQHF TGCGCCAGCAGCCAAGATGAACAGACCGGGAGCAATCAGCCCCAGCATTTT
. TRBJ1-5 TRBV18 . CASSPPSGFGNQPQHF TGTGCCAGCTCACCACCGTCAGGGTTTGGCAATCAGCCCCAGCATTTT
. TRBJ1-2 TRBV27 . CASSRTDFYGYTF TGTGCCAGCAGTCGGACAGATTTCTATGGCTACACCTTC
. TRBJ1-4 TRBV5-1 . CASSLRGDLETNEKLFF TGCGCCAGCAGCTTGAGGGGGGACTTAGAAACTAATGAAAAACTGTTTTTT
. TRBJ2-3 TRBV7-2 . CASSLSVDGADTQYF TGTGCCAGCAGCCTTTCGGTAGACGGGGCAGATACGCAGTATTTT
. TRBJ1-1 TRBV19 . CASSKTASPFNTEAFF TGTGCCAGTAGCAAGACAGCTAGCCCATTTAACACTGAAGCTTTCTTT
few TRBJ1-1 TRBV7-9 . CASSLDGGSAEAFF TGTGCCAGCAGCTTAGATGGGGGGAGCGCTGAAGCTTTCTTT
. TRBJ2-1 TRBV23-1 . CASSQPEKRGYNEQFF TGCGCCAGCAGCCAACCGGAGAAGAGGGGCTACAATGAGCAGTTCTTC
. TRBJ1-4 TRBV15 . CATSRDGGATNEKLFF TGTGCCACCAGCAGAGATGGTGGGGCAACTAATGAAAAACTGTTTTTT
. TRBJ2-5 TRBV6-1 . CASSRGAWETQYF TGTGCCAGCAGCCGGGGGGCCTGGGAGACCCAGTACTTC
. TRBJ2-1 TRBV5-1 TRBD2 CASSLVAGGGNEQFF TGCGCCAGCAGCTTGGTAGCTGGGGGGGGCAATGAGCAGTTCTTC
. TRBJ1-3 TRBV6-5 . CASSYAVSGNTIYF TGTGCCAGCAGTTACGCGGTCTCTGGAAACACCATATATTTT
. TRBJ2-5 TRBV18 . CASSPTQETQYF TGTGCCAGCTCACCAACACAAGAGACCCAGTACTTC
. TRBJ1-2 TRBV9 . CASSVVGGRGYTF TGTGCCAGCAGCGTAGTAGGGGGGAGAGGCTACACCTTC
. TRBJ2-1 TRBV19 . CASSTLLGGQEQFF TGTGCCAGTAGTACCCTTCTCGGGGGGCAGGAGCAGTTCTTC
. TRBJ1-4 TRBV18 . CASSPGQIATNEKLFF TGTGCCAGCTCACCGGGGCAGATTGCAACTAATGAAAAACTGTTTTTT
. TRBJ2-6 TRBV21-1 . CASTGAGANVLTF TGTGCCAGCACCGGAGCTGGGGCCAACGTCCTGACTTTC
. TRBJ2-5 TRBV5-4 TRBD2 CASSPGGALAGQETQYF TGTGCCAGCAGCCCGGGGGGGGCACTAGCGGGACAAGAGACCCAGTACTTC
. TRBJ2-2 TRBV19 . CASSMEAGASGELFF TGTGCCAGTAGTATGGAGGCAGGCGCCTCCGGGGAGCTGTTTTTT
. TRBJ2-3 TRBV18 . CASSPTAQGYTDTQYF TGTGCCAGCTCACCAACAGCTCAGGGCTACACAGATACGCAGTATTTT
few TRBJ1-4 TRBV15 TRBD1 CATSREGRGDEKLFF TGTGCCACCAGCAGAGAGGGCAGGGGGGATGAAAAACTGTTTTTT
. TRBJ2-6 TRBV18 . CASSPLQGSSGANVLTF TGTGCCAGCTCACCATTACAGGGATCTTCTGGGGCCAACGTCCTGACTTTC
. TRBJ1-2 TRBV19 . CASSIVPAGPYGYTF TGTGCCAGTAGTATAGTACCCGCAGGGCCCTATGGCTACACCTTC
. TRBJ2-1 TRBV5-6 . CASSSRRNLNEQFF TGTGCCAGCAGCTCGCGGCGGAATCTCAATGAGCAGTTCTTC
. TRBJ1-6 TRBV5-6 TRBD1 CASSLTGGENSPLHF TGTGCCAGCAGCCTAACAGGGGGGGAAAATTCACCCCTCCACTTT